Below, one T cell receptor beta chain is given with its context. Its antigen is not known. The data are from a study of OX40 agonist ivuxolimab in advanced cancers. Study overall: Two patients with cutaneous melanoma and one with hepatocellular carcinoma, three in total, showed partial responses.

General study findings and limits: On average, CD8+ T cells showed a greater number of expanded clones than CD4+.

Sequencing was performed with immunoSEQ multiplex PCR; in TCRdb, only in-frame clones are kept and a portion is missing. The table lists around 62,000 clones, approximately 83% of them singletons, with approximately 4.8% in the top ten. Germline trimming cut 4 bases from V and 2 bases from J; bases unmatched to any gene: 6. The length of the CDR3 is 16 residues. Germline V gene sequence: CDR1 MNHNY, CDR2 SVGAGI (reference sequence). The source was CD4+ or CD8+ T cells sorted from blood, collected in a trial of the OX40 agonist ivuxolimab. This chain connects TRBV6-6 to TRBJ2-3; 10 bases are a match to TRBD1. The clonotype originates from an adult with an advanced solid tumor such as melanoma, head and neck, liver or kidney cancer. As DNA, the CDR3 is TGTGCCAGCAGTTTTACCGGGACAGGGGCCACAGATACGCAGTATTTT. This gives the protein CASSFTGTGATDTQYF.